These 18 T cell receptor beta chains were all obtained from the same sample, sequenced in a study of shared clonotypes between healthy human individuals. Sequencing used immunoSEQ multiplex PCR; TCRdb keeps in-frame clones, though not all of them. The profile shows roughly 1.5 million clones, approximately 98% of them singletons. Sequencing was performed on naive CD4+ T cells sorted from blood. Subset reported: CD45RA+ positively selected. The receptors stem from a man younger than 45 in good health.

On this clone: The sample holds other DNA sequences that translate to the same CDR3. The rearrangement uses TRBV5-1 and TRBJ2-7; 7 bases align to TRBD1. Germline V lookup: CDR1 SGHRS, CDR2 YFSETQ. The V gene end was trimmed by 5 bases and the J gene end by 1 base; junction bases not matched to a gene: 6. CDR3 length: 14 residues. CDR3: CASRGQGVSYEQYF. Written as DNA, the CDR3 is TGCGCCAGCAGAGGGCAGGGGGTGTCCTACGAGCAGTACTTC.

J is TRBJ2-5 and V is TRBV5-1; TRBD2 matches at 11 bases. CDR3 length: 19 residues. CDR1 and CDR2 from the germline V gene are SGHRS and YFSETQ. Trimming cost V 3 bases and J 0 bases; bases outside gene matches: 13. The CDR3 DNA reads TGCGCCAGCAGCTCCGCGACTAGCGGGACGCACCCCTACCAAGAGACCCAGTACTTC. This gives the protein CASSSATSGTHPYQETQYF.

The chain has TRBV7-2 and TRBJ2-1; D remains ambiguous. The CDR3 is 12 amino acids. Germline V lookup: CDR1 SGHTA, CDR2 FQGNSA. Trimming removed 4 bases from V and 3 bases from J, with 4 bases in between. The CDR3 DNA follows: TGTGCCAGCAGCTCAAACTACAATGAGCAGTTCTTC. The encoded protein is CASSSNYNEQFF.

The chain uses TRBV28 and TRBJ1-2; no firm D call. CDR3 length: 18 residues. V gave up 3 bases and J gave up 0 bases, with 20 bases separating them. Germline loops: CDR1 MDHEN, CDR2 SYDVKM. DNA of the CDR3: TGTGCCAGCAGTTTCGTAGGGTTAGGAGGGATGACTAACTATGGCTACACCTTC. Its translation is CASSFVGLGGMTNYGYTF.

J is TRBJ2-1 and V is TRBV4-2; D is unresolved. Trimming removed 0 bases at V and 0 bases at J, with 12 bases between. The CDR3 is 17 amino acids. In germline, CDR1 is LGHNA, CDR2 YNFKEQ. The CDR3 coding sequence is TGTGCCAGCAGCCAAGATAGTGGCGGAAACTCCTACAATGAGCAGTTCTTC. As protein: CASSQDSGGNSYNEQFF.

The chain couples TRBV29-1 to TRBJ2-1; 13 bases fit TRBD2. CDR3 length equals 15 residues. The V and J ends lost 6 bases and 8 bases, in that order; junction bases with no gene match: 10. CDR1 SQVTM and CDR2 ANQGSEA come from the germline V gene. As DNA, the CDR3 is TGCAGCGTGGGGGGGACTAGCGGGATCAGCTATGAGCAGTTCTTC. Its protein is CSVGGTSGISYEQFF.

With respect to this clone: The sample contains more than one DNA sequence encoding this CDR3. This sequence joins TRBV5-4 and TRBJ1-2, with D hard to call. The germline V gene has CDR1 SGHNT and CDR2 YYREEE (reference sequence). V lost 1 base and J lost 1, with 5 bases in between. CDR3 length: 13 residues. The CDR3 reads CASSLPLNYGYTF. The CDR3 DNA follows: TGTGCCAGCAGCTTGCCGCTTAACTATGGCTACACCTTC.

This clone has a single count. For the CDR3, the DNA is TGTGCCAGCGCGGAGGGCTTGTGGGAGACCCAGTACTTC. This gives the protein CASAEGLWETQYF. The chain employs TRBV18 and TRBJ2-5; D possibly corresponds to TRBD2 (6 bases). The CDR3 runs 13 residues. V dropped 8 bases and J dropped 5 bases, with 15 bases sitting between them. Per germline, CDR1 KGHSH and CDR2 LQKENI.

On this clone itself: Germline and junction disagree at one end, which may indicate a read error. J is TRBJ2-4 and V is TRBV7-7; 9 positions match TRBD1. Looked up from germline, CDR1 is SSHAT and CDR2 is FNYEAQ (reference sequence). This CDR3 spans 19 amino acids. As DNA, the CDR3 is TGTGCTAGCAGCTTAGGGGGACAGGGAATACCTACCCAGGGAAACATTCAGTACTTC. Translating gives CASSLGGQGIPTQGNIQYF.

The rearrangement links TRBV7-9 to TRBJ1-3, with 7 positions matching TRBD1. The junction had 4 bases not matched to a gene; V was cut back by 3 bases and J by 2 bases. This CDR3 comprises 15 residues. CDR1 is SEHNR, CDR2 FQNEAQ, per germline (reference sequence). This CDR3 is CASSFTQGAGNTIYF. The CDR3 DNA reads as TGTGCCAGCAGCTTCACGCAGGGGGCTGGAAACACCATATATTTT.

The chain uses TRBV30 and TRBJ2-7; D possibly corresponds to TRBD1 (6 bases). Germline V gene sequence: CDR1 GTSNPN, CDR2 SVGIG (reference sequence). The CDR3 sequence is 14 residues long. V was pared by 3 bases and J by 6 bases, with 18 bases between. CDR3 protein: CAWRTRGDIPEQYF. In DNA form, the CDR3 reads TGTGCCTGGAGGACGCGAGGGGACATTCCCGAGCAGTACTTC. Full variable domain (outside the CDR3, taken from reference TRBV30 and TRBJ2-7): SQTIHQWPATLVQPVGSPLSLECTVEGTSNPNLYWYRQAAGRGLQLLFYSVGIGQISSEVPQNLSASRPQDRQFILSSKKLLLSDSGFYLCAWRTRGDIPEQYFGPGTRLTVT.

V gene TRBV18 combines with J gene TRBJ2-1; unclear D gene. The CDR3 contains 12 residues. Germline V lookup: CDR1 KGHSH, CDR2 LQKENI. Trimming left V 2 bases short and J 7 bases short, with 6 bases between. The CDR3 here is CASSPILNEQFF. In nucleotides, the CDR3 is TGTGCCAGCTCACCAATCCTGAATGAGCAGTTCTTC.

V usage is TRBV28 and J usage is TRBJ1-1; D gene uncertain. CDR3 length: 13 amino acids. The germline CDR1 and CDR2 sequences are MDHEN and SYDVKM. V was pared by 1 base and J by 5 bases, with 8 bases between. CDR3 sequence (DNA): TGTGCCAGCAGTTTATTAGGCGTAACTGAAGCTTTCTTT. Protein sequence: CASSLLGVTEAFF.

This sequence joins TRBV4-1 and TRBJ1-4; 8 nucleotides line up with TRBD1. The CDR3 length is 15 residues. Germline CDR1 MGHRA, CDR2 YSYEKL. The V segment lost 0 bases and the J segment 8 bases; nucleotides outside the gene matches: 5. CDR3 sequence reads: CASSQDRPGGEKLFF. The CDR3 nucleotides are TGCGCCAGCAGCCAAGATCGTCCAGGGGGCGAAAAACTGTTTTTT.

The V call is TRBV10-3, the J call TRBJ2-1, with a weak D call TRBD1 (5 bases). V was clipped by 7 bases and J by 10 bases, with 20 bases between them. CDR1 and CDR2 from the germline V gene are ENHRY and SYGVKD. The CDR3 runs 14 residues. The CDR3 is CAITRSFGPGEQFF. DNA for the CDR3: TGTGCCATCACCCGTTCGTTTGGCCCAGGGGAGCAGTTCTTC.

The chain is built from TRBV16 and TRBJ2-7, with 8 positions matching TRBD1. This CDR3 is built from 15 residues. Unmatched junction bases numbered 9, after V lost 5 bases and J lost 3 bases. CDR1 and CDR2 (germline): KGHSY, FQNENV. DNA of the CDR3: TGTGCCAGCAGCTATGACAGGGGATTCATCTACGAGCAGTACTTC. This encodes CASSYDRGFIYEQYF.

The genes are TRBV30 and TRBJ2-1, with D perhaps assigned TRBD1 or TRBD2 (6 bases each). Trimming took off 0 bases at V and 4 bases at J, with 13 bases between the two ends. The CDR3 consists of 15 residues. Germline V gene sequence: CDR1 GTSNPN, CDR2 SVGIG (reference sequence). CDR3 protein: CAWSVRGRMYNEQFF. CDR3 DNA: TGTGCCTGGAGTGTACGGGGGCGAATGTACAATGAGCAGTTCTTC.

This rearrangement joins TRBV5-6 to TRBJ2-1; the match to TRBD2 covers 10 bases. The J segment lost 2 bases and the V segment lost 6 bases, leaving 2 bases of the junction unmatched. CDR1 and CDR2 (germline): SGHDT, YYEEEE. This CDR3 comprises 14 residues. CDR3 residues: CASIGLAAYNEQFF. CDR3 bases: TGTGCCAGCATCGGACTAGCGGCCTACAATGAGCAGTTCTTC.